The clone carrying this T cell receptor (beta chain) was seen a single time. The data derive from a study of blood T cell repertoires in COVID-19. In the study overall: Samples taken during acute and convalescent COVID-19 were collected in the United States, Italy and Spain. Sample material is recorded as cDNA or gDNA derived from T cells, B-cell-depleted T cells, or PBMCs.

Per the original methods: Reference gene primer amplification yielded estimated nucleated cell counts. This table comes from immunoSEQ multiplex PCR, and its TCRdb copy is limited to in-frame clones, with some not included. That table supplies the V and J calls and clone size; D and trimming were determined from the DNA. The table includes 110,000 or so clones, less than 85% detected once. The germline CDR1 and CDR2 sequences are MNHEY and SVGEGT. The CDR3 sequence is 13 residues long. V was cut by 6 bases and J by 3 bases, with 11 bases left in between. This receptor was taken from a woman between 55 and 75 years old with acute or convalescent COVID-19. The chain couples TRBV6-2 or TRBV6-3 to TRBJ1-1; a weak D match, TRBD1 (6 bases). The sequenced material came from peripheral blood. The CDR3 DNA reads TGTGCCAGCAGCCTCAGGGGAGACACTGAAGCTTTCTTT. This sequence encodes CASSLRGDTEAFF.